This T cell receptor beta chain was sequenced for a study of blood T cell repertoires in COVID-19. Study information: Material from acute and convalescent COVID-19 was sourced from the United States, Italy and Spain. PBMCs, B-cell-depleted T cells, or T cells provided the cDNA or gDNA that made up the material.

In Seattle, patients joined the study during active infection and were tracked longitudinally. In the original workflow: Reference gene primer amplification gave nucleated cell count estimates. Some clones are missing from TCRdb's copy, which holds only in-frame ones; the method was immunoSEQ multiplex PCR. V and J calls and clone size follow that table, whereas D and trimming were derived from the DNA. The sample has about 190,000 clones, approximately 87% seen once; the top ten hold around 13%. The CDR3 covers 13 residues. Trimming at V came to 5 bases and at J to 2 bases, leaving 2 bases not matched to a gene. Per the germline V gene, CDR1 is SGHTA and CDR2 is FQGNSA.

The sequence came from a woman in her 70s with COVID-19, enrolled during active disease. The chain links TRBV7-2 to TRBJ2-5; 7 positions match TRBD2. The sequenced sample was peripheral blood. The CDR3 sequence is CASSRGLQETQYF. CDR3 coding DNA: TGTGCCAGCAGCCGGGGACTACAAGAGACCCAGTACTTC.